These 15 T cell receptor beta chains originate from one sample sequenced in a study of T cells after posttransplantation cyclophosphamide. Assay: immunoSEQ multiplex PCR; the TCRdb copy retains only in-frame clones and omits some. The profile covers around 34,000 clones, none occurring a single time. The sequencing input was PBMCs. These receptors originate from a woman aged 45-65 years in good health and a related stem cell transplant donor.

This clone was recorded at least ten times. V usage is TRBV30 and J usage is TRBJ1-3; D is possibly TRBD1 (5 bases). CDR1 is GTSNPN and CDR2 is SVGIG in the germline V gene (reference sequence). The CDR3 has 14 amino acids. Trimming left V 2 bases short and J 2 bases short, with 10 bases between. The CDR3 sequence: CAWSRGMAGNTIYF. Here the CDR3 DNA reads TGTGCCTGGAGTAGGGGTATGGCTGGAAACACCATATATTTT.

This clone was seen at least ten times. The CDR3 DNA follows: TGTGCCAGCAGTTGGGACAGGGGCCTTGACTACACCTTC. This codes for CASSWDRGLDYTF. V gene TRBV6-6 combines with J gene TRBJ1-2; 10 bases match TRBD1. The V segment lost 4 bases and the J segment 10 bases; nucleotides outside the gene matches: 6. Germline lookup yields CDR1 MNHNY and CDR2 SVGAGI (reference sequence). This CDR3 is 13 amino acids long.

This clone was detected a few times. This chain connects TRBV6-5 to TRBJ1-5; a weak D match, TRBD1 (6 bases). Germline CDR1 is MNHEY and CDR2 is SVGAGI. This CDR3 is 14 amino acids long. V gave up 8 bases and J gave up 2 bases, with 13 bases separating them. CDR3 residues: CASSPGEGNQPQHF. DNA for the CDR3: TGTGCCAGCTCCCCAGGGGAGGGCAATCAGCCCCAGCATTTT.

The table lists this clone with a few counts. The chain uses TRBV15 and TRBJ2-3; D gene uncertain. CDR1 and CDR2 (germline): LNHNV, YYDKDF (reference sequence). The CDR3 spans 14 residues. V lost 5 bases and J 4 bases, leaving 13 bases between the germline ends. The CDR3 DNA follows: TGTGCCACCAGCGTACTCCCTTTGGCAGATACGCAGTATTTT. Amino acid sequence: CATSVLPLADTQYF.

The gene calls are TRBV11-3 and TRBJ2-5, with D perhaps matching TRBD2 (6 bases). The CDR3 is 13 amino acids. Trimming took off 5 bases at V and 3 bases at J, with 10 bases between the two ends. Germline loops: CDR1 SGHNT, CDR2 YENEEA. The CDR3, as DNA: TGTGCCAGCAGCAGGAGGGCCGAAGAGACCCAGTACTTC. Protein sequence: CASSRRAEETQYF.

This clone appeared many times. The gene calls are TRBV2 and TRBJ1-1, with D maybe TRBD1 (5 bases). V lost 7 bases and J 0 bases, leaving 12 bases between the germline ends. The CDR3 contains 14 residues. Germline V gene lookup returns CDR1 SNHLY and CDR2 FYNNEI. As DNA, the CDR3 is TGTGCCAGCACCTCCCGGGGGTTGAACACTGAAGCTTTCTTT. This sequence encodes CASTSRGLNTEAFF.

At least ten counts were recorded for this clone. V usage is TRBV7-9 and J usage is TRBJ1-2; no firm D call. Per germline, CDR1 SEHNR and CDR2 FQNEAQ (reference sequence). This CDR3 has 13 amino acids. V was cut by 5 bases and J by 7 bases, with 14 bases left in between. This CDR3 reads CASSVPRTRGYTF. CDR3 nucleotides: TGTGCCAGCAGCGTACCCCGAACGCGTGGCTACACCTTC.

This clone was observed at least ten times. The chain carries TRBV7-2 and TRBJ2-7; TRBD2 is a possible D gene (6 bases). The CDR3 is 15 residues long. The germline CDR1 and CDR2 sequences are SGHTA and FQGNSA. Trimming left V 6 bases short and J 3 bases short, with 18 bases between. The CDR3 DNA is TGTGCCAGCAGGCCTCCGGGACTCGGGCACTACGAGCAGTACTTC. This gives the protein CASRPPGLGHYEQYF.

At least ten counts were recorded for this clone. The V and J genes are TRBV7-2 and TRBJ2-7, with 8 bases fitting TRBD1. Trimming removed 2 bases from V and 3 bases from J; junction bases left unmatched: 9. The length of the CDR3 is 16 residues. The germline V gene encodes CDR1 SGHTA and CDR2 FQGNSA. CDR3 DNA: TGTGCCAGCAGCTTAAGGGTGACAGGGGTTTACTACGAGCAGTACTTC. It codes for CASSLRVTGVYYEQYF.

This chain connects TRBV9 to TRBJ2-3, with 8 positions matching TRBD2. J gave up 0 bases and V 0 bases, and 0 bases lay outside the gene matches. The CDR3 extends over 15 amino acids. The germline CDR1 and CDR2 sequences are SGDLS and YYNGEE. The CDR3 DNA sequence: TGTGCCAGCAGCGTAGGGACTAGCAGCACAGATACGCAGTATTTT. It yields the protein CASSVGTSSTDTQYF.

This clone occurred many times. The V gene is TRBV28, the J gene TRBJ1-3; maybe TRBD1 (6 bases). V was clipped by 6 bases and J by 0 bases, with 18 bases between them. CDR3 length: 17 amino acids. Germline-derived CDR1 and CDR2 are MDHEN and SYDVKM. The CDR3 region has the DNA TGTGCCAGCAGCCCAGGGGCTCTCCTTCTCTCTGGAAACACCATATATTTT. Translation: CASSPGALLLSGNTIYF.

This clone was seen many times. This chain links TRBV28 with TRBJ2-1, with 9 bases lining up with TRBD2. This CDR3 spans 17 amino acids. Per the germline V gene, CDR1 is MDHEN and CDR2 is SYDVKM. The V and J ends lost 3 bases and 8 bases, in that order; junction bases with no gene match: 14. The CDR3 region is CASSFPGLAGVQDEQFF. In DNA, the CDR3 is TGTGCCAGCAGTTTCCCGGGACTAGCTGGAGTCCAGGATGAGCAGTTCTTC.

This clone was recorded at least ten times. V is TRBV6-6 and J is TRBJ2-5; tentatively, D is TRBD1 (5 bases). Germline assignment: CDR1 MNHNY and CDR2 SVGAGI (reference sequence). Trimming stripped 6 bases from V and 2 bases from J, with 13 bases between. The CDR3 loop spans 14 amino acids. CDR3 bases: TGTGCCAGCAGGGAGATAGGGGTGCAAGAGACCCAGTACTTC. Protein: CASREIGVQETQYF.

This clone was seen at least ten times. V gene TRBV5-1 combines with J gene TRBJ1-3; TRBD1 matches 11 bases. This CDR3 comprises 16 residues. V was pared by 0 bases and J by 2 bases, with 1 base of the junction left unmatched. CDR1 is SGHRS, CDR2 YFSETQ, per germline. CDR3 nucleotide sequence: TGCGCCAGCAGCTTGGTGGGACAGGGGGCTGGAAACACCATATATTTT. Translated: CASSLVGQGAGNTIYF.

This clone was picked up many times. The V call is TRBV28, the J call TRBJ2-7; 7 bases fit TRBD1. Germline trimming cut 4 bases from V and 2 bases from J; bases unmatched to any gene: 5. The CDR3 is 14 amino acids. The V gene's germline CDR1 is MDHEN and CDR2 SYDVKM. The CDR3 region has the DNA TGTGCCAGCAGTTATCCGGACAGGACCTACGAGCAGTACTTC. It is translated as CASSYPDRTYEQYF. The variable domain in full, completed from reference TRBV28 and TRBJ2-7, reads DVKVTQSSRYLVKRTGEKVFLECVQDMDHENMFWYRQDPGLGLRLIYFSYDVKMKEKGDIPEGYSVSREKKERFSLILESASTNQTSMYLCASSYPDRTYEQYFGPGTRLTVT.